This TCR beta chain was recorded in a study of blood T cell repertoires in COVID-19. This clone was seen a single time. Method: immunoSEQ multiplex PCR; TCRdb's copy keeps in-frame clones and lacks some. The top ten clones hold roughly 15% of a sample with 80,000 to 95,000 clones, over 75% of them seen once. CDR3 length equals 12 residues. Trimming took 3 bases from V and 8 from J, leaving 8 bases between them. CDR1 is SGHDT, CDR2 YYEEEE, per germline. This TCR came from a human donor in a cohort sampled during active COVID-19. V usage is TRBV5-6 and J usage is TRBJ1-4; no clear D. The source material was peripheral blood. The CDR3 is CASSSGGEKLFF. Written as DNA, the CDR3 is TGTGCCAGCAGCTCAGGAGGGGAAAAACTGTTTTTT.